The 32 T cell receptor beta chains below come from one sample, sequenced in a study of a mutant IDH1 vaccine in newly diagnosed glioma. Described time point: week 35, safety follow-up. Vaccination comprised doses that each held 300 ug of mutant IDH1 20-mer peptide, plus topical imiquimod. These TCRs are of unknown antigen specificity. TCRdb's copy holds only in-frame clones and misses some; the assay was immunoSEQ multiplex PCR. Among over 30,000 clones listed, 65% to 85% were seen once. The sequenced sample was PBMCs, obtained from a glioma patient whose treatment included an IDH1 peptide vaccine. The receptors derive from a woman in her 30s with glioma. Some clones in this sample may be carry-over from other donors' samples.

The rearrangement links TRBV6-1 to TRBJ1-3; D remains ambiguous. The CDR3 loop spans 13 amino acids. CDR1 MNHNS and CDR2 SASEGT come from the germline V gene. V lost 7 bases and J lost 6, with 13 bases in between. CDR3 DNA: TGTGCCAGCAACCGACCCAAGGAAAACACCATATATTTT. Translation gives CASNRPKENTIYF.

CDR3 DNA sequence: TGCAGCGTAAGACGGGGTGAAGAGACCCAGTACTTC. Its protein is CSVRRGEETQYF. The V gene is TRBV29-1, the J gene TRBJ2-5, with TRBD2 as a possible D gene (5 bases). V dropped 6 bases and J dropped 3 bases, with 11 bases sitting between them. Germline V gene data show CDR1 as SQVTM and CDR2 as ANQGSEA. This CDR3 spans 12 amino acids.

The rearrangement links TRBV5-8 to TRBJ1-1; no firm D call. The CDR3 runs 9 residues. V was trimmed by 2 bases and J by 11 bases, leaving 4 bases between them. The germline CDR1 and CDR2 sequences are SGHTS and YDEGEE. In DNA, the CDR3 is TGTGCCAGCAGCTTTCGGGCTTTCTTT. Amino acids: CASSFRAFF.

V gene TRBV7-9 combines with J gene TRBJ2-1; weak D call: TRBD2 (5 bases). Germline V gene data show CDR1 as SEHNR and CDR2 as FQNEAQ (reference sequence). Trimming took off 5 bases at V and 10 bases at J, with 9 bases between the two ends. The CDR3 runs to 11 residues. CDR3 in amino acids: CASSRAAEQFF. The CDR3 region has the DNA TGTGCCAGCAGCCGAGCGGCGGAGCAGTTCTTC.

The rearrangement uses TRBV27 and TRBJ2-7; 9 nucleotides match TRBD2. J gave up 4 bases and V 3 bases, and 7 bases lay outside the gene matches. Per germline, CDR1 MNHEY and CDR2 SMNVEV (reference sequence). The CDR3 covers 15 residues. The CDR3 spells CASSFMTSGPYEQYF. In nucleotides, the CDR3 is TGTGCCAGCAGTTTTATGACTAGCGGACCGTACGAGCAGTACTTC.

The chain employs TRBV5-1 and TRBJ1-2; possibly TRBD1 for D (6 bases). This CDR3 is built from 15 residues. Deletions cut 4 bases from V and 6 bases from J, with 19 bases between. CDR1 is SGHRS, CDR2 YFSETQ, per germline. The CDR3 reads CASSPTTMSGDGYTF. The CDR3 DNA reads as TGCGCCAGCAGCCCTACAACTATGTCAGGGGATGGCTACACCTTC.

By its share, this clone is medium-sized. This specimen includes other DNA sequences encoding the same CDR3. The chain has TRBV9 and TRBJ2-2; 7 nucleotides agree with TRBD1. V dropped 7 bases and J dropped 0; count of bases not matched to a gene: 3. Germline lookup yields CDR1 SGDLS and CDR2 YYNGEE. The CDR3 extends over 14 amino acids. The CDR3 bases are TGTGCCAGCCGGGGACAGACGAACACCGGGGAGCTGTTTTTT. Protein product: CASRGQTNTGELFF.

The gene calls are TRBV9 and TRBJ2-6; 7 bases fit TRBD1. Germline-derived CDR1 and CDR2 are SGDLS and YYNGEE. The CDR3 covers 18 residues. Trimming removed 2 bases from V and 1 base from J; junction bases left unmatched: 9. The CDR3 protein is CASSVFPRGQSGANVLTF. In DNA, the CDR3 is TGTGCCAGCAGCGTCTTCCCTCGGGGACAGTCTGGGGCCAACGTCCTGACTTTC.

The chain employs TRBV2 and TRBJ1-5, with D maybe TRBD1 (6 bases). Germline CDR1 SNHLY, CDR2 FYNNEI. Trimming stripped 2 bases from V and 1 base from J, with 15 bases between. CDR3 length: 17 residues. CDR3 sequence: CASSEWGQGPSNQPQHF. CDR3 in DNA: TGTGCCAGCAGTGAATGGGGGCAGGGCCCGAGCAATCAGCCCCAGCATTTT.

The chain couples TRBV5-1 to TRBJ2-2; TRBD2 aligns across 7 bases. Looked up from germline, CDR1 is SGHRS and CDR2 is YFSETQ. Germline trimming cut 0 bases from V and 1 base from J; bases unmatched to any gene: 0. This CDR3 has 15 residues. The CDR3 nucleotides are TGCGCCAGCAGCTTGGCTAGCGGGAACACCGGGGAGCTGTTTTTT. It translates to CASSLASGNTGELFF.

The gene calls are TRBV19 and TRBJ2-7; D perhaps matches TRBD1 (6 bases). Germline CDR1 reads LNHDA; CDR2 reads SQIVND (reference sequence). V lost 3 bases to trimming and J lost 6 bases, with 15 bases between them. This CDR3 is 14 amino acids long. This CDR3 is CASSISGDGVEQYF. In DNA, the CDR3 is TGTGCCAGTAGTATTTCAGGGGACGGGGTCGAGCAGTACTTC.

This sequence joins TRBV9 and TRBJ2-1, with 8 positions matching TRBD2. The junction had 5 bases not matched to a gene; V was cut back by 7 bases and J by 5 bases. This CDR3 comprises 13 residues. Germline assignment: CDR1 SGDLS and CDR2 YYNGEE. The CDR3 loop reads CASGSGEDNEQFF. DNA for the CDR3: TGTGCCAGCGGTAGCGGGGAGGACAATGAGCAGTTCTTC.

The V gene is TRBV27, the J gene TRBJ2-7; D is uncertain. Germline assignment: CDR1 MNHEY and CDR2 SMNVEV (reference sequence). There are 14 residues in the CDR3. V was trimmed by 0 bases and J by 2 bases, leaving 8 bases between them. CDR3 bases: TGTGCCAGCAGTTTATCATTGGTGGCCTACGAGCAGTACTTC. Translated, it gives CASSLSLVAYEQYF.

J is TRBJ2-7 and V is TRBV5-1; tentatively, D is TRBD1 (5 bases). The CDR3 loop spans 16 amino acids. The V and J ends lost 0 bases and 4 bases respectively, with 17 bases between them. Germline V gene data show CDR1 as SGHRS and CDR2 as YFSETQ. The CDR3 DNA follows: TGCGCCAGCAGCTTGGCCGGGTCTACAGGTCTTTACGAGCAGTACTTC. Translating it yields CASSLAGSTGLYEQYF.

This clone was recorded a few times. The V gene is TRBV29-1, the J gene TRBJ2-7, with TRBD2 identical over 12 bases. CDR3 size: 18 residues. Germline V CDR1 and CDR2: SQVTM, ANQGSEA. The V segment lost 4 bases and the J segment 0 bases; nucleotides outside the gene matches: 13. The CDR3 reads CSVVRRLLAGGSSYEQYF. The DNA for the CDR3 is TGCAGCGTTGTCCGGCGATTACTAGCGGGAGGATCCTCCTACGAGCAGTACTTC.

The chain combines TRBV4-1 with TRBJ2-1; 7 nucleotides match TRBD1. Looked up from germline, CDR1 is MGHRA and CDR2 is YSYEKL. Trimming took 3 bases from V and 4 from J; bases not matched to a gene: 15. The CDR3 runs to 18 residues. The CDR3 nucleotides read TGCGCCAGCAGCCACAAGCCCCCACAGGGGTGGATATACAATGAGCAGTTCTTC. This encodes CASSHKPPQGWIYNEQFF.

The chain couples TRBV5-1 to TRBJ2-7; 7 bases are a match to TRBD2. This CDR3 spans 23 amino acids. CDR1 is SGHRS, CDR2 YFSETQ, per germline. Trimming at V came to 4 bases and at J to 4 bases, leaving 35 bases not matched to a gene. The CDR3, as DNA: TGCGCCAGCAGCCCTGGGCCTAGCGGTTCAATTCTTGGGTTCCGGTTCGATTCTTACGAGCAGTACTTC. Its protein product is CASSPGPSGSILGFRFDSYEQYF.

The V gene is TRBV9, the J gene TRBJ2-1; possibly TRBD2 for D (5 bases). The V end lost 4 bases, the J end lost 0 bases, and 11 bases lay between the germline ends. There are 15 residues in the CDR3. Germline values: CDR1 SGDLS, CDR2 YYNGEE. CDR3 in DNA: TGTGCCAGCAGCCCCGCGGGCCGCTCCTACAATGAGCAGTTCTTC. It yields the protein CASSPAGRSYNEQFF.

A single count supports this clone. CDR3: CASSVGLQETQYF. The CDR3 DNA sequence: TGTGCCAGCAGCGTAGGACTCCAAGAGACCCAGTACTTC. J is TRBJ2-5 and V is TRBV5-5; D perhaps matches TRBD2 (5 bases). The V gene lost 4 bases and the J gene lost 1 base, with 8 bases spanning the gap. CDR3 length: 13 amino acids. Germline CDR1 SGHKS, CDR2 YYEKEE (reference sequence).

The rearrangement joins TRBV6-1 to TRBJ2-5; D is undetermined. Germline values: CDR1 MNHNS, CDR2 SASEGT. The CDR3 covers 15 residues. The V gene lost 6 bases and the J gene lost 5 bases, with 19 bases spanning the gap. In DNA form, the CDR3 reads TGTGCCAGCAGCCTTCGCGCCGGATTCCGGGAGACCCAGTACTTC. This codes for CASSLRAGFRETQYF.

CDR3 loop: CASGTGSDEQYF. The CDR3 DNA reads TGTGCCTCCGGGACAGGGTCTGACGAGCAGTACTTC. The rearrangement uses TRBV10-3 and TRBJ2-7, with 9 nucleotides matching TRBD1. The CDR3 is made up of 12 amino acids. V lost 11 bases, J lost 5 bases, and 7 bases stayed unmatched. Germline lookup yields CDR1 ENHRY and CDR2 SYGVKD.

This chain joins TRBV9 and TRBJ2-3; D is ambiguous. The CDR3 totals 15 residues. Trimming stripped 2 bases from V and 4 bases from J, with 14 bases between. Germline V gives CDR1 SGDLS, CDR2 YYNGEE. The CDR3: CASSVWGRLPDTQYF. In DNA form, the CDR3 reads TGTGCCAGCAGCGTCTGGGGTCGCCTGCCAGATACGCAGTATTTT.

V and J are TRBV19 and TRBJ1-5; D uncertain. Germline CDR1 and CDR2: LNHDA and SQIVND (reference sequence). Trimming took off 5 bases at V and 0 bases at J, with 5 bases between the two ends. The CDR3 consists of 13 residues. The DNA of the CDR3 is TGTGCCAGTAGTCTCGCTAGCAATCAGCCCCAGCATTTT. This sequence encodes CASSLASNQPQHF.

This sequence joins TRBV29-1 and TRBJ2-4; tentative D call: TRBD1 (8 bases). Germline V gene lookup returns CDR1 SQVTM and CDR2 ANQGSEA. This CDR3 has 20 residues. Trimming pared 6 bases from V and 3 bases from J, leaving 33 bases between. This CDR3 is CSVRGFPGQVEVAGKNIQYF. CDR3 nucleotide sequence: TGCAGCGTCCGCGGTTTTCCGGGACAGGTTGAGGTAGCGGGCAAAAACATTCAGTACTTC. The full variable domain, rest sourced from reference TRBV29-1 and TRBJ2-4, is SAVISQKPSRDICQRGTSLTIQCQVDSQVTMMFWYRQQPGQSLTLIATANQGSEATYESGFVIDKFPISRPNLTFSTLTVSNMSPEDSSIYLCSVRGFPGQVEVAGKNIQYFGAGTRLSVL.

The V call is TRBV13, the J call TRBJ2-1; TRBD2 is a possible D gene (5 bases). CDR3 size: 17 residues. Germline CDR1 PRHDT, CDR2 FYEKMQ (reference sequence). Trimming stripped 5 bases from V and 0 bases from J, with 17 bases between. CDR3 sequence reads: CASSPRGLKSSYNEQFF. The CDR3 DNA sequence: TGTGCCAGCAGCCCGCGCGGACTTAAGAGCTCCTACAATGAGCAGTTCTTC. The full variable domain, in which reference TRBV13 and TRBJ2-1 provide the parts outside the CDR3, is AAGVIQSPRHLIKEKRETATLKCYPIPRHDTVYWYQQGPGQDPQFLISFYEKMQSDKGSIPDRFSAQQFSDYHSELNMSSLELGDSALYFCASSPRGLKSSYNEQFFGPGTRLTVL.

The V gene is TRBV19, the J gene TRBJ1-1; tentative D call: TRBD1 (6 bases). V lost 7 bases, J lost 0 bases, and 21 bases lay in between. The CDR3 runs to 17 residues. Germline assignment: CDR1 LNHDA and CDR2 SQIVND (reference sequence). The CDR3 nucleotides read TGTGCCAGTACCGATCATCGGGACACCTACATGAACACTGAAGCTTTCTTT. This translates into CASTDHRDTYMNTEAFF.

V usage is TRBV7-8 and J usage is TRBJ1-4; 8 nucleotides match TRBD1. The CDR3 totals 15 residues. Looked up from germline, CDR1 is SGHVS and CDR2 is FQNEAQ. The J segment lost 7 bases and the V segment lost 6 bases, leaving 10 bases of the junction unmatched. The CDR3 loop is CASSPGRTGSEKLFF. CDR3 nucleotide sequence: TGTGCCAGCAGTCCCGGGAGGACAGGGTCTGAAAAACTGTTTTTT.

The rearrangement links TRBV5-4 to TRBJ1-3, with 8 bases lining up with TRBD1. The CDR3 is 15 residues long. With V trimmed by 4 bases and J by 4 bases, 7 bases remained unmatched. CDR1 and CDR2 from the germline V gene are SGHNT and YYREEE (reference sequence). CDR3 DNA: TGTGCCAGCAGCCCAGGGGGCGCGCGGGGAAACACCATATATTTT. Protein product: CASSPGGARGNTIYF.

The chain is built from TRBV6-5 and TRBJ1-5, with 9 bases fitting TRBD1. Looked up from germline, CDR1 is MNHEY and CDR2 is SVGAGI. V gave up 6 bases and J gave up 7 bases; unmatched junction bases: 4. The CDR3 loop spans 13 amino acids. CDR3 DNA sequence: TGTGCCAGCAGCTCCGACAGGGGGCAGCCCCAGCATTTT. Translated: CASSSDRGQPQHF.

The V call is TRBV29-1, the J call TRBJ1-1; unclear D gene. V was cut by 6 bases and J by 0 bases, with 14 bases left in between. Looked up from germline, CDR1 is SQVTM and CDR2 is ANQGSEA. The length of the CDR3 is 14 residues. The CDR3 loop is CSVLPVSMNTEAFF. As DNA, the CDR3 is TGCAGCGTCCTCCCCGTTTCCATGAACACTGAAGCTTTCTTT.

The chain links TRBV14 to TRBJ1-5; TRBD1 might be the D (5 bases). Germline CDR1 and CDR2: SGHDN and FVKESK. The CDR3 has 13 residues. V was clipped by 1 base and J by 9 bases, with 10 bases between them. The CDR3 region is CASSQGVRGPQHF. The CDR3, as DNA: TGTGCCAGCAGCCAAGGGGTTAGGGGGCCCCAGCATTTT.

The chain has TRBV6-1 and TRBJ1-1; no definite D call. The CDR3 runs to 14 residues. Trimming removed 5 bases at V and 1 base at J, with 11 bases between. Per germline, CDR1 MNHNS and CDR2 SASEGT. The CDR3 here is CASSSREGNTEAFF. DNA for the CDR3: TGTGCCAGCAGTTCCCGGGAGGGGAACACTGAAGCTTTCTTT.